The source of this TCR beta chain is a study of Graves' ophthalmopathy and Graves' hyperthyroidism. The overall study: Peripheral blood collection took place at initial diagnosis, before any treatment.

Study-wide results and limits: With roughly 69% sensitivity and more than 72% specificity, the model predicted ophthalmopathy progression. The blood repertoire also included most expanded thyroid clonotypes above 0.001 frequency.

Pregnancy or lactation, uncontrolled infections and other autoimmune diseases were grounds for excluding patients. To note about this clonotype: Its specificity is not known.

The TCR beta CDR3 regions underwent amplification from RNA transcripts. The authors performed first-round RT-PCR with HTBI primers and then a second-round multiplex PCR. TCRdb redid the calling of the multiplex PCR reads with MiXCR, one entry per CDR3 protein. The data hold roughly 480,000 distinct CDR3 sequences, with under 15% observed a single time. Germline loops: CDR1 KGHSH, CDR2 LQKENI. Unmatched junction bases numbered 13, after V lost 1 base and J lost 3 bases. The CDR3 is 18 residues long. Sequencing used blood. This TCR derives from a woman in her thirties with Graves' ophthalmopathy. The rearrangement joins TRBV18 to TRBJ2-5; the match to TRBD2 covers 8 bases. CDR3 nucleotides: TGTGCCAGCTCACCACGGAGACTAGCGAGGGCGGCCAAAGAGACCCAGTACTTC. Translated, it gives CASSPRRLARAAKETQYF. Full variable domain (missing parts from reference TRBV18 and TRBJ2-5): NAGVMQNPRHLVRRRGQEARLRCSPMKGHSHVYWYRQLPEEGLKFMVYLQKENIIDESGMPKERFSAEFPKEGPSILRIQQVVRGDSAAYFCASSPRRLARAAKETQYFGPGTRLLVL.